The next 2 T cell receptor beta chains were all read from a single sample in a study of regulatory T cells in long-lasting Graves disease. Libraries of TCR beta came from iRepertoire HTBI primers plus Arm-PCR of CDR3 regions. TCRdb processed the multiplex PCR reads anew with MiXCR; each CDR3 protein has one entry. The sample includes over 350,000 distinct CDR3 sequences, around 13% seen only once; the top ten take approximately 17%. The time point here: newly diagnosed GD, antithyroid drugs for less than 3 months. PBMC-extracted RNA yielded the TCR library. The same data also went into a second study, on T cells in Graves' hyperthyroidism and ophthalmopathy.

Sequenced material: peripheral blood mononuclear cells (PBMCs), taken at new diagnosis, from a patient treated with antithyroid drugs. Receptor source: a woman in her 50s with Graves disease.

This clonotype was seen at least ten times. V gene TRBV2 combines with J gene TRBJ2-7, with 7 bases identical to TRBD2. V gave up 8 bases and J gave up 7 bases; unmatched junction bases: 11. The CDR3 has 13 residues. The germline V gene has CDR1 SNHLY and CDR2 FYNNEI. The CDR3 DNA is TGTGCCAGCCTGGGGGAGGGCCCTCGGGAGCAGTACTTC. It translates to CASLGEGPREQYF.

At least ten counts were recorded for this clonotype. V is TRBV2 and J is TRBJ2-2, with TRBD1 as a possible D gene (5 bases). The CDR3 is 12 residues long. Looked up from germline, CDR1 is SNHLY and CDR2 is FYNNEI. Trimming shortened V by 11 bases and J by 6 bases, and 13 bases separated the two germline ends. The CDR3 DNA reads TGTGCCGGTTCGACAGAACCCGGGGAGCTGTTTTTT. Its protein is CAGSTEPGELFF.